This T cell receptor (beta chain) comes out of a study of blood T cells in healthy people across ages. The CDR3 length is 14 residues. The ends lost 2 bases at V and 6 bases at J; junction bases unmatched: 4. Comments on this clonotype: The antigen is undetermined.

The authors ran a second PCR of about 7 to 12 cycles using a sample-barcoded 5' primer and a J-beta primer mix. Researchers report that a template-switch adaptor with 12 random nucleotides tagged each cDNA molecule. MiXCR, applied by TCRdb to the 5' RACE reads, yields one record per CDR3 protein. The data show 870,000 or so distinct CDR3 sequences, around 30% seen once. The study, taken as a whole, reports: PBMCs left unsorted prevented a conclusive naive versus antigen-experienced comparison. As age increased, TCR beta diversity per million T cells fell in a roughly linear fashion.

The receptor comes from an elderly woman in good health. Sequences were obtained from blood. The chain joins TRBV12-3 or TRBV12-4 to TRBJ2-3; 8 bases agree with TRBD2. DNA of the CDR3: TGTGCCAGCAGTTTACGGCGGGGGGCGGATACGCAGTATTTT. Translating gives CASSLRRGADTQYF.